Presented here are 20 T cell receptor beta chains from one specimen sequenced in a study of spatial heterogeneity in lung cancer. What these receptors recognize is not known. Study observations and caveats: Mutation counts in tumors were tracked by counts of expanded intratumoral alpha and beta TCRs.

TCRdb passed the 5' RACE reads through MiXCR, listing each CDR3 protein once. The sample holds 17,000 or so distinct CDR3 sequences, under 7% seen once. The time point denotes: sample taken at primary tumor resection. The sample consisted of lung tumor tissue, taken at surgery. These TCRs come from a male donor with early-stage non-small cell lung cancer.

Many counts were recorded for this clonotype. CDR3 loop: CATSSGRRIEQFF. CDR3 nucleotides: TGTGCCACCAGCAGCGGGAGGAGAATTGAGCAGTTCTTC. This chain connects TRBV15 to TRBJ2-1, with 7 bases identical to TRBD2. The V gene end was trimmed by 3 bases and the J gene end by 9 bases; junction bases not matched to a gene: 5. There are 13 residues in the CDR3. CDR1 is LNHNV, CDR2 YYDKDF, per germline (reference sequence).

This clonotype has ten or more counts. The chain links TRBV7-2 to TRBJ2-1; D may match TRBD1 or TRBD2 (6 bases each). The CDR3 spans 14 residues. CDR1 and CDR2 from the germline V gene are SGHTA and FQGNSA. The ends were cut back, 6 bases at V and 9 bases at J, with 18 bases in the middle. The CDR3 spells CASSPTGGGPEQFF. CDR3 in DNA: TGTGCCAGCAGTCCGACAGGAGGGGGGCCTGAGCAGTTCTTC.

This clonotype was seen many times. CDR3 protein: CASRSHAATNSPLHF. CDR3 sequence (DNA): TGCGCCAGCAGGTCCCACGCAGCGACGAATTCACCCCTCCACTTT. The V gene is TRBV5-1, the J gene TRBJ1-6; no clear D. From germline, CDR1 is SGHRS and CDR2 YFSETQ. This CDR3 has 15 amino acids. Trimming cost V 5 bases and J 7 bases, with 16 bases left between them. The whole variable domain, filled in from reference TRBV5-1 and TRBJ1-6, reads KAGVTQTPRYLIKTRGQQVTLSCSPISGHRSVSWYQQTPGQGLQFLFEYFSETQRNKGNFPGRFSGRQFSNSRSEMNVSTLELGDSALYLCASRSHAATNSPLHFGNGTRLTVT.

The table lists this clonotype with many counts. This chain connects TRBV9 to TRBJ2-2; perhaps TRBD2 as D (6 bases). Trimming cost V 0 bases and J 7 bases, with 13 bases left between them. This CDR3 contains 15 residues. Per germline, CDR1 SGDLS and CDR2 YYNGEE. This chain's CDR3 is CASSVDAGRSGELFF. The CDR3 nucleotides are TGTGCCAGCAGCGTAGATGCAGGGAGGAGCGGGGAGCTGTTTTTT.

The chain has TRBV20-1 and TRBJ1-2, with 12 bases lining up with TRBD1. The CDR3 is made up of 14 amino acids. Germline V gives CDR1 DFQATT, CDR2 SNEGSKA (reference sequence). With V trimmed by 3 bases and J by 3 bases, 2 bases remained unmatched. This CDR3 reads CSARGTGGDYGYTF. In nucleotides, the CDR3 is TGCAGTGCTAGGGGGACAGGGGGCGACTATGGCTACACCTTC.

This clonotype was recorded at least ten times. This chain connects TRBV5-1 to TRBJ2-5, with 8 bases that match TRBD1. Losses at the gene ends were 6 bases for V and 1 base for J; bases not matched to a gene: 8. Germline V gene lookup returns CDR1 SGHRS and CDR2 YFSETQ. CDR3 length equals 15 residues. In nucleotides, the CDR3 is TGCGCCAGCACCTCCCAGGGGGCTTTCCAAGAGACCCAGTACTTC. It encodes CASTSQGAFQETQYF.

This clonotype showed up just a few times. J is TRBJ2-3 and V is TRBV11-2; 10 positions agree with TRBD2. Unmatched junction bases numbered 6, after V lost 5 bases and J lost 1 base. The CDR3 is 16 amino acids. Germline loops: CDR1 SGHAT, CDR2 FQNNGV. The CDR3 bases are TGTGCCAGCAGCCTCCAAACTAGCGGGGGCACAGATACGCAGTATTTT. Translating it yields CASSLQTSGGTDTQYF.

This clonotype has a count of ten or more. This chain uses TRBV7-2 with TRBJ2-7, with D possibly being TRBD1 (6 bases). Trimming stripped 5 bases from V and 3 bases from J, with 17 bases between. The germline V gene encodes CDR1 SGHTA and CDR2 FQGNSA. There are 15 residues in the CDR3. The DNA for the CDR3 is TGTGCCAGCAGCCTGGGACATCGGGCTTTCTACGAGCAGTACTTC. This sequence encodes CASSLGHRAFYEQYF.

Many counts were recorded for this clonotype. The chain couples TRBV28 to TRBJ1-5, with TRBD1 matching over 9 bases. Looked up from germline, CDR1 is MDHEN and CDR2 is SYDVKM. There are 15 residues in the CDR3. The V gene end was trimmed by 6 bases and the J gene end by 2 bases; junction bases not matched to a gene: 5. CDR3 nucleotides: TGTGCCAGCAGGCTCCGGGACAGGGGCAATCAGCCCCAGCATTTT. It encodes CASRLRDRGNQPQHF.

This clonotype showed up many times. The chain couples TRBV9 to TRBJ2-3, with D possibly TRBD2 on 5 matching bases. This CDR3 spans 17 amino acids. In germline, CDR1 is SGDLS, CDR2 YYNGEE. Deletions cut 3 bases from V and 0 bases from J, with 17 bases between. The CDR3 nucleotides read TGTGCCAGCAGCGCAGGATGGACCAGCGGTAGCACAGATACGCAGTATTTT. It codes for CASSAGWTSGSTDTQYF.

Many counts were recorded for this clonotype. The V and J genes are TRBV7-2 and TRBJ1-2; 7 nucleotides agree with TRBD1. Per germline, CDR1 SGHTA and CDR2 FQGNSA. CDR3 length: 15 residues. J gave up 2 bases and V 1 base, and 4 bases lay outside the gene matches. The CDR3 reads CASSLGQQGNYGYTF. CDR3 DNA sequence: TGTGCCAGCAGCTTAGGCCAACAGGGGAACTATGGCTACACCTTC.

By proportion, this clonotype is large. The CDR3 DNA reads TGCAGCGCTCGACTGAACACTGAAGCTTTCTTT. Translating gives CSARLNTEAFF. The rearrangement links TRBV29-1 to TRBJ1-1; D remains ambiguous. This CDR3 is built from 11 residues. Trimming left V 7 bases short and J 0 bases short, with 6 bases between. In germline, CDR1 is SQVTM, CDR2 ANQGSEA.

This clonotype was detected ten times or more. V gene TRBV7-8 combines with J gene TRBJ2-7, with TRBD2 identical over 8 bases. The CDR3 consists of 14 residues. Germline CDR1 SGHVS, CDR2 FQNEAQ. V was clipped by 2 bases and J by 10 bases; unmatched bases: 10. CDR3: CASSLSVSGVTQYF. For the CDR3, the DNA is TGTGCCAGCAGCTTATCGGTTAGCGGGGTGACACAGTACTTC.

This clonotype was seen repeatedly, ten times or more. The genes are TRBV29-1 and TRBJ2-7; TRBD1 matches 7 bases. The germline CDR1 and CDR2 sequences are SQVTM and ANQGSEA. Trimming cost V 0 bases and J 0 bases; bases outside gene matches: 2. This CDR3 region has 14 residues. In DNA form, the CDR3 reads TGCAGCGTTGAAGACCGGGACAGCTCCTACGAGCAGTACTTC. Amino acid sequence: CSVEDRDSSYEQYF.

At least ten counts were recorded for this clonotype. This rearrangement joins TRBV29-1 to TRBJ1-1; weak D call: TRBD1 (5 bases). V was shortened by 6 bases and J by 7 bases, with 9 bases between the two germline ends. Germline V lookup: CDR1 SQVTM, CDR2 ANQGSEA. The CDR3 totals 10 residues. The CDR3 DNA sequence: TGCAGCGTACAGGATTTTGAAGCTTTCTTT. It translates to CSVQDFEAFF.

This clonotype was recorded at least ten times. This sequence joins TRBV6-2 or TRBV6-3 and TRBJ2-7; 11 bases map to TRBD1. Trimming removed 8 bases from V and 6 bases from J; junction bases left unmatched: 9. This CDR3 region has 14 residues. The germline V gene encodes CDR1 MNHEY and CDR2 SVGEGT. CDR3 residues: CASAIGQGAAEQYF. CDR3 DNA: TGTGCCAGCGCAATTGGACAGGGGGCGGCCGAGCAGTACTTC.

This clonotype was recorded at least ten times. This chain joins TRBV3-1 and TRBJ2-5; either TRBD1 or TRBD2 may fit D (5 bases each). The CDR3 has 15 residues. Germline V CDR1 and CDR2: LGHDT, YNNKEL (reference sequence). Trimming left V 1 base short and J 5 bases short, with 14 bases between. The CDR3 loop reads CASSQGRGTGETQYF. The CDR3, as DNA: TGTGCCAGCAGCCAAGGCCGGGGCACCGGCGAGACCCAGTACTTC.

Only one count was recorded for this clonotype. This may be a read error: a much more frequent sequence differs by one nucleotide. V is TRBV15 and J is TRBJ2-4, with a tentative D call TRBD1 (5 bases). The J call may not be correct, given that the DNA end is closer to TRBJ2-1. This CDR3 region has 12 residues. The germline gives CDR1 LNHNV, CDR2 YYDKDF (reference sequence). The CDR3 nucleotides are TGTGCCACCAGCAGACAGGGCCCTATTCAGTTCTTC. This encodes CATSRQGPIQFF.

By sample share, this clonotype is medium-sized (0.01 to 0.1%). The CDR3 reads CASSRGLAGEGPDNEQFF. CDR3 coding DNA: TGTGCCAGCAGTCGCGGACTAGCGGGAGAAGGTCCAGACAATGAGCAGTTCTTC. The rearrangement links TRBV28 to TRBJ2-1; TRBD2 matches 13 bases. In germline, CDR1 is MDHEN, CDR2 SYDVKM. This CDR3 is 18 amino acids long. After removal of 5 bases from V and 5 bases from J, the junction contained 12 bases not matched to a gene. Variable domain in full (rest from reference TRBV28 and TRBJ2-1): DVKVTQSSRYLVKRTGEKVFLECVQDMDHENMFWYRQDPGLGLRLIYFSYDVKMKEKGDIPEGYSVSREKKERFSLILESASTNQTSMYLCASSRGLAGEGPDNEQFFGPGTRLTVL.

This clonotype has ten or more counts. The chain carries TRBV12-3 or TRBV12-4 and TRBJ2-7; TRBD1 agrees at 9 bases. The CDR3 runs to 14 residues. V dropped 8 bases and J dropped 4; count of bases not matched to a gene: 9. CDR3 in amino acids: CASSLEGQGYEQYF. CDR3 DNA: TGTGCCAGCTCCTTAGAGGGACAGGGTTACGAGCAGTACTTC.